This T cell receptor (beta chain) was recovered during a study of beta chain features in type 1 diabetes. Whole-study findings and limits: Type 1 diabetes patients showed a moderate but significant shortening of TCRB CDR3s in all four CD4+ subsets.

Germline values: CDR1 KGHSH, CDR2 LQKENI. V shed 1 base, J shed 3 bases, and the junction held 12 bases outside the gene matches. The CDR3 consists of 18 residues. Of the isolated RNA, all was reverse transcribed, and so the sequenced material was expressed TCRB transcripts. Using immunoSEQ multiplex PCR, the repertoire was profiled, and TCRdb retains in-frame clones only, with some absent. Among a few hundred thousand clones listed, roughly 24% were seen once. Every participating donor gave one draw, a heparinised blood sample averaging about 100 mL. This clone appeared a few times. Its antigen is unidentified.

This clonotype originated in a woman aged 25 to 39 with type 1 diabetes. This chain connects TRBV18 to TRBJ2-3; 8 bases are shared with TRBD1. The sequenced sample consisted of naive CD4+ T cells from blood. CDR3 nucleotide sequence: TGTGCCAGCTCACCACTACCGATGACAGGGGTGAGAACAGATACGCAGTATTTT. This gives the protein CASSPLPMTGVRTDTQYF. The full variable domain, in which reference TRBV18 and TRBJ2-3 provide the parts outside the CDR3, is NAGVMQNPRHLVRRRGQEARLRCSPMKGHSHVYWYRQLPEEGLKFMVYLQKENIIDESGMPKERFSAEFPKEGPSILRIQQVVRGDSAAYFCASSPLPMTGVRTDTQYFGPGTRLTVL.